This TCR beta chain was documented in a study of blood T cell repertoires in COVID-19. This clone was counted a single time. Measured with immunoSEQ multiplex PCR; TCRdb has only the in-frame clones, and not every one. The data show about 170,000 clones, 75% to 90% seen once. Trimming left V 1 base short and J 2 bases short, with 8 bases between. The CDR3 consists of 15 residues. Germline V CDR1 and CDR2: KGHSH, LQKENI. Participants, about 18 to 90 years old, spanned about two dozen US areas. This TCR was sampled from a woman in her forties or fifties who had recovered from COVID-19. Sequences were obtained from PBMCs or T cells enriched from blood (not recorded which). The chain uses TRBV18 and TRBJ1-4, with D hard to call. The CDR3 is CASSPRRNTNEKLFF. The DNA for the CDR3 is TGTGCCAGCTCACCACGGAGGAACACTAATGAAAAACTGTTTTTT.